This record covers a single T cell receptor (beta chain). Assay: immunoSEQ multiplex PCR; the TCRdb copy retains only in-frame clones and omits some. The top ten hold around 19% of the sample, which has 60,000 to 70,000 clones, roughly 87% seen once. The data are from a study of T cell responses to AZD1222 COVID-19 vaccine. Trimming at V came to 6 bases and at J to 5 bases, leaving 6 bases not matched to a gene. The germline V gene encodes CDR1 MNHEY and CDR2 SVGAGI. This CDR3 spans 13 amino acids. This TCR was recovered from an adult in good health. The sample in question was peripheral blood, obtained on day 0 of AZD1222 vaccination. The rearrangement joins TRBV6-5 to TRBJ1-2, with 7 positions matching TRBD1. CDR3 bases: TGTGCCAGCAGGGACAGGTCTAGATATGGCTACACCTTC. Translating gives CASRDRSRYGYTF.